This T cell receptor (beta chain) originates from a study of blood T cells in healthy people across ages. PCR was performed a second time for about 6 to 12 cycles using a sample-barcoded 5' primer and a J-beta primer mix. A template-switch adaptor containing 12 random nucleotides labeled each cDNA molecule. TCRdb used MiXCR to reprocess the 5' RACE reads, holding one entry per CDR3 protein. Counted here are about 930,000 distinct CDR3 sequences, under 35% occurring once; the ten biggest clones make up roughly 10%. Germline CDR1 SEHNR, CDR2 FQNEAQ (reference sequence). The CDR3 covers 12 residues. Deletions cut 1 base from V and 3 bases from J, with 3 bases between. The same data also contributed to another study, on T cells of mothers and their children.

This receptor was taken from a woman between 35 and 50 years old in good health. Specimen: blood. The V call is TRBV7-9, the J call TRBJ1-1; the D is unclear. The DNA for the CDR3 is TGTGCCAGCAGCTTAGATTACACTGAAGCTTTCTTT. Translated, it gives CASSLDYTEAFF.